This T cell receptor (beta chain) was recovered during a study of T-cell reconstitution after alpha-beta-depleted transplantation in children. Findings of the study overall: Several hundred expanded graft clones reportedly were the source of alpha-beta T cells about two months after transplant. A year post-transplant, T-cell counts and diversity derived mostly from newly produced T cells.

For this clonotype: What it binds is not known.

The TCRbeta library incorporated unique molecular identifiers. TCRdb recomputed calls from the PCR reads with MiXCR, one row per CDR3 protein. The sample shows about 1,000,000 distinct CDR3 sequences, about 26% of them seen only once. This CDR3 region has 15 residues. Germline CDR1 and CDR2: LNHNV and YYDKDF (reference sequence). V lost 4 bases and J lost 3, with 15 bases in between. The chain uses TRBV15 and TRBJ2-5; D may be TRBD1 (6 bases). This clonotype originated in a boy in the first two years of life who had a stem cell transplant for SCID, so the T cells may come from the graft donor. Here the sequenced sample was PBMCs, mostly from graft donor cells, taken 360 days after TCRalphabeta/CD19-depleted stem cell transplant. The CDR3 protein is CATSTRDTEEETQYF. CDR3 DNA: TGTGCCACCAGCACCCGGGACACCGAAGAAGAGACCCAGTACTTC.